Presented here are 26 T cell receptor beta chains from one specimen sequenced in a study of blood T cell repertoires in COVID-19. Here immunoSEQ multiplex PCR was the method, and the copy in TCRdb shows in-frame clones only, minus some. Of about 170,000 clones listed, about 86% are singletons. The sequenced sample was peripheral blood. These receptors all stem from a human donor with acute or convalescent COVID-19. The donor label of this sample is uncertain.

The chain recombines TRBV5-1 with TRBJ1-1; D is unresolved. CDR1 is SGHRS and CDR2 is YFSETQ in the germline V gene. The CDR3 has 14 amino acids. Trimming took 4 bases from V and 1 from J, leaving 11 bases between them. CDR3 bases: TGCGCCAGCAGCCCGGGGTGGGGGAACACTGAAGCTTTCTTT. Its translation is CASSPGWGNTEAFF.

The rearrangement uses TRBV6-5 and TRBJ1-5, with D perhaps TRBD1 (5 bases). V lost 6 bases, J lost 3 bases, and 9 bases lay in between. The CDR3 extends over 13 amino acids. Germline V gene lookup returns CDR1 MNHEY and CDR2 SVGAGI. The CDR3 loop is CASRTASNQPQHF. The DNA of the CDR3 is TGTGCCAGCAGGACAGCCTCCAATCAGCCCCAGCATTTT.

This clone was seen more than once but under ten times. V gene TRBV4-1 combines with J gene TRBJ2-7; 13 nucleotides match TRBD2. Looked up from germline, CDR1 is MGHRA and CDR2 is YSYEKL. The V gene end was trimmed by 0 bases and the J gene end by 2 bases; junction bases not matched to a gene: 4. This CDR3 comprises 17 residues. The CDR3 protein is CASSQERGTSGTYEQYF. DNA of the CDR3: TGCGCCAGCAGCCAAGAACGCGGGACTAGCGGGACCTACGAGCAGTACTTC.

The chain employs TRBV19 and TRBJ2-7, with D perhaps matching TRBD2 (6 bases). Trimming left V 3 bases short and J 6 bases short, with 15 bases between. This CDR3 region has 14 residues. CDR1 is LNHDA and CDR2 is SQIVND in the germline V gene (reference sequence). Here the CDR3 DNA reads TGTGCCAGTAGTATCCGGGACTTGGGTACCGAGCAGTACTTC. This codes for CASSIRDLGTEQYF.

The rearrangement links TRBV9 to TRBJ2-2; D unclear. The V gene lost 4 bases and the J gene lost 4 bases, with 8 bases spanning the gap. Germline CDR1 is SGDLS and CDR2 is YYNGEE. This CDR3 contains 13 residues. CDR3 region: CASSRVGTGELFF. CDR3 nucleotide sequence: TGTGCCAGCAGCCGGGTCGGCACCGGGGAGCTGTTTTTT.

This clone was counted only a few times. The V gene is TRBV4-1, the J gene TRBJ1-2, with a tentative D call TRBD1 (6 bases). Trimming left V 5 bases short and J 2 bases short, with 12 bases between. Germline loops: CDR1 MGHRA, CDR2 YSYEKL. This CDR3 has 14 residues. The CDR3 protein is CASSSYTGNYGYTF. In DNA form, the CDR3 reads TGCGCCAGCAGCAGTTATACAGGGAACTATGGCTACACCTTC.

CDR3 protein: CASTRDSPSSYNEQFF. The CDR3, as DNA: TGCGCCAGCACTCGGGATTCCCCGAGCTCCTACAATGAGCAGTTCTTC. The V call is TRBV5-1, the J call TRBJ2-1; perhaps TRBD2 as D (5 bases). This CDR3 is built from 16 residues. The germline gives CDR1 SGHRS, CDR2 YFSETQ. The V end was cut by 6 bases, the J end by 0 bases, with 16 bases between.

This chain links TRBV5-1 with TRBJ2-2; the D gene is possibly TRBD2 (6 bases). The germline CDR1 and CDR2 sequences are SGHRS and YFSETQ. Trimming stripped 5 bases from V and 1 base from J, with 12 bases between. This CDR3 has 15 amino acids. The CDR3 DNA reads as TGCGCCAGCAGAGGTGCGGGGTGGAACACCGGGGAGCTGTTTTTT. Translated, it gives CASRGAGWNTGELFF. Complete variable domain (other parts from reference TRBV5-1 and TRBJ2-2): KAGVTQTPRYLIKTRGQQVTLSCSPISGHRSVSWYQQTPGQGLQFLFEYFSETQRNKGNFPGRFSGRQFSNSRSEMNVSTLELGDSALYLCASRGAGWNTGELFFGEGSRLTVL.

The chain employs TRBV19 and TRBJ1-1; 7 nucleotides line up with TRBD1. The V gene's germline CDR1 is LNHDA and CDR2 SQIVND (reference sequence). Trimming cost V 5 bases and J 6 bases; bases outside gene matches: 9. The CDR3 is 14 residues long. CDR3 amino acids: CASSPRQGTAEAFF. The CDR3 DNA follows: TGTGCCAGTAGTCCCCGACAGGGTACTGCTGAAGCTTTCTTT. Using reference TRBV19 and TRBJ1-1 for the parts outside the CDR3, the full variable domain is DGGITQSPKYLFRKEGQNVTLSCEQNLNHDAMYWYRQDPGQGLRLIYYSQIVNDFQKGDIAEGYSVSREKKESFPLTVTSAQKNPTAFYLCASSPRQGTAEAFFGQGTRLTVV.

The rearrangement joins TRBV6-5 to TRBJ1-1, with D perhaps TRBD1 (6 bases). Between the trimmed V and J ends, which lost 0 bases and 2 bases, there was a span of 7 bases. The length of the CDR3 is 14 residues. Germline lookup yields CDR1 MNHEY and CDR2 SVGAGI. The CDR3 nucleotides are TGTGCCAGCAGTTACTCGGACAGAAACACTGAAGCTTTCTTT. Its translation: CASSYSDRNTEAFF.

The table lists this clone with a count of one. The rearrangement uses TRBV5-1 and TRBJ2-3, with D hard to call. V lost 0 bases, J lost 2 bases, and 7 bases lay in between. This CDR3 has 14 residues. The V gene's germline CDR1 is SGHRS and CDR2 YFSETQ. DNA of the CDR3: TGCGCCAGCAGCTTGGAATCTCTCACAGATACGCAGTATTTT. It encodes CASSLESLTDTQYF.

The rearrangement joins TRBV19 to TRBJ2-1; 9 nucleotides agree with TRBD1. The CDR3 is 16 amino acids. With 4 bases clipped from V and 0 bases from J, the junction kept 4 bases outside the gene matches. CDR1 is LNHDA, CDR2 SQIVND, per germline (reference sequence). This chain's CDR3 is CASSTQTGGSYNEQFF. The CDR3, as DNA: TGTGCCAGTAGTACGCAGACAGGGGGCTCCTACAATGAGCAGTTCTTC. The full variable domain, completed using reference TRBV19 and TRBJ2-1, is DGGITQSPKYLFRKEGQNVTLSCEQNLNHDAMYWYRQDPGQGLRLIYYSQIVNDFQKGDIAEGYSVSREKKESFPLTVTSAQKNPTAFYLCASSTQTGGSYNEQFFGPGTRLTVL.

Of note for this clone: The identical CDR3 is also encoded by other nucleotide sequences in the sample. The chain combines TRBV19 with TRBJ2-5; 9 bases match TRBD1. Germline assignment: CDR1 LNHDA and CDR2 SQIVND (reference sequence). J lost 5 bases, V lost 5 bases, and 3 bases had no gene match. The CDR3 has 13 residues. DNA of the CDR3: TGTGCCAGTAGTCGGGACAGGGAGGAGACCCAGTACTTC. It encodes CASSRDREETQYF.

The V and J genes are TRBV7-9 and TRBJ1-3; D gene ambiguous. The V gene lost 5 bases and the J gene lost 2 bases, with 10 bases spanning the gap. This CDR3 has 14 residues. The germline CDR1 and CDR2 sequences are SEHNR and FQNEAQ (reference sequence). CDR3 sequence reads: CASSPGVAGNTIYF. In DNA, the CDR3 is TGTGCCAGCAGCCCCGGGGTGGCTGGAAACACCATATATTTT.

The chain has TRBV11-2 and TRBJ2-2, with 9 nucleotides matching TRBD1. Germline CDR1 and CDR2: SGHAT and FQNNGV. The CDR3 spans 16 residues. Unmatched junction bases numbered 7, after V lost 5 bases and J lost 3 bases. CDR3 sequence (DNA): TGTGCCAGCAGCCCCCGAGGACAGGGGTACACCGGGGAGCTGTTTTTT. The encoded protein is CASSPRGQGYTGELFF.

The rearrangement joins TRBV11-2 to TRBJ2-2, with D perhaps matching TRBD2 (5 bases). The germline V gene has CDR1 SGHAT and CDR2 FQNNGV. This CDR3 spans 16 amino acids. The V gene lost 5 bases and the J gene lost 5 bases, with 18 bases spanning the gap. Here the CDR3 reads CASSRGPGEGTGELFF. The CDR3 DNA reads as TGTGCCAGCAGCAGAGGCCCCGGCGAGGGAACCGGGGAGCTGTTTTTT.

The J gene is TRBJ1-4, the V gene TRBV9, with D possibly matching TRBD1 (5 bases). Germline V gene data show CDR1 as SGDLS and CDR2 as YYNGEE. CDR3 length: 16 amino acids. The ends were cut back, 4 bases at V and 1 base at J, with 14 bases in the middle. In DNA, the CDR3 is TGTGCCAGCAGCCCTTCGGTGGGGGGAACTAATGAAAAACTGTTTTTT. This gives the protein CASSPSVGGTNEKLFF. The whole variable domain, filled in from reference TRBV9 and TRBJ1-4, reads DSGVTQTPKHLITATGQRVTLRCSPRSGDLSVYWYQQSLDQGLQFLIQYYNGEERAKGNILERFSAQQFPDLHSELNLSSLELGDSALYFCASSPSVGGTNEKLFFGSGTQLSVL.

This chain uses TRBV11-2 with TRBJ1-3; D is undetermined. From germline, CDR1 is SGHAT and CDR2 FQNNGV. The V end lost 1 base, the J end lost 2 bases, and 9 bases lay between the germline ends. The CDR3 runs to 15 residues. Written as DNA, the CDR3 is TGTGCCAGCAGCTTAGTGAGCACCGCTGGAAACACCATATATTTT. This translates into CASSLVSTAGNTIYF.

The chain carries TRBV10-3 and TRBJ1-5; TRBD1 might be the D (5 bases). V was shortened by 10 bases and J by 6 bases, with 13 bases between the two germline ends. This CDR3 is built from 12 residues. The germline V gene has CDR1 ENHRY and CDR2 SYGVKD. The CDR3 sequence: CATYLGPQPQHF. As DNA, the CDR3 is TGTGCCACCTACTTGGGGCCTCAGCCCCAGCATTTT.

This CDR3 is CASSISRGKNYGYTF. CDR3 DNA: TGTGCCAGTAGTATTTCTAGGGGGAAGAACTATGGCTACACCTTC. The chain has TRBV19 and TRBJ1-2, with D perhaps TRBD1 (6 bases). Per germline, CDR1 LNHDA and CDR2 SQIVND (reference sequence). Trimming cost V 3 bases and J 2 bases, with 13 bases left between them. This CDR3 region has 15 residues.

The chain is built from TRBV4-1 and TRBJ1-2; maybe TRBD1 (5 bases). There are 14 residues in the CDR3. V was cut by 0 bases and J by 8 bases, with 13 bases left in between. CDR1 and CDR2 (germline): MGHRA, YSYEKL. CDR3 residues: CASSQDTGSRGYTF. The CDR3 DNA is TGCGCCAGCAGCCAAGATACAGGTTCGAGGGGCTACACCTTC.

The V call is TRBV30, the J call TRBJ1-4, with 7 bases identical to TRBD1. There are 15 residues in the CDR3. Germline V lookup: CDR1 GTSNPN, CDR2 SVGIG (reference sequence). With V trimmed by 4 bases and J by 5 bases, 10 bases remained unmatched. The CDR3 is CAWKRGLYGNEKLFF. In DNA, the CDR3 is TGTGCCTGGAAAAGGGGGCTGTATGGAAATGAAAAACTGTTTTTT.

J is TRBJ1-1 and V is TRBV20-1, with unresolved D. From germline, CDR1 is DFQATT and CDR2 SNEGSKA (reference sequence). Trimming took off 6 bases at V and 6 bases at J, with 11 bases between the two ends. This CDR3 is built from 11 residues. CDR3 DNA: TGCAGTGCCGCTAGGAAGGCTGAAGCTTTCTTT. Translated, it gives CSAARKAEAFF.

This clone has a single count. The genes are TRBV5-1 and TRBJ2-5, with 7 nucleotides matching TRBD1. Germline CDR1 is SGHRS and CDR2 is YFSETQ. V lost 3 bases, J lost 5 bases, and 4 bases stayed unmatched. This CDR3 spans 13 amino acids. As DNA, the CDR3 is TGCGCCAGCAGCTCCGGACAGGCTGAGACCCAGTACTTC. It codes for CASSSGQAETQYF.

V and J are TRBV19 and TRBJ2-3; the match to TRBD2 covers 12 bases. Per germline, CDR1 LNHDA and CDR2 SQIVND (reference sequence). With 3 bases clipped from V and 2 bases from J, the junction kept 6 bases outside the gene matches. This CDR3 has 17 amino acids. The CDR3 reads CASSIATSGGFTDTQYF. DNA for the CDR3: TGTGCCAGTAGTATTGCCACTAGCGGGGGGTTCACAGATACGCAGTATTTT.

The V call is TRBV6-5, the J call TRBJ1-1; possible D gene TRBD1, 5 bases. This CDR3 comprises 13 residues. Germline V gives CDR1 MNHEY, CDR2 SVGAGI. The ends were cut back, 6 bases at V and 6 bases at J, with 14 bases in the middle. Here the CDR3 DNA reads TGTGCCAGCAGCACGCAGGGTTTAGCTGAAGCTTTCTTT. Residues: CASSTQGLAEAFF.